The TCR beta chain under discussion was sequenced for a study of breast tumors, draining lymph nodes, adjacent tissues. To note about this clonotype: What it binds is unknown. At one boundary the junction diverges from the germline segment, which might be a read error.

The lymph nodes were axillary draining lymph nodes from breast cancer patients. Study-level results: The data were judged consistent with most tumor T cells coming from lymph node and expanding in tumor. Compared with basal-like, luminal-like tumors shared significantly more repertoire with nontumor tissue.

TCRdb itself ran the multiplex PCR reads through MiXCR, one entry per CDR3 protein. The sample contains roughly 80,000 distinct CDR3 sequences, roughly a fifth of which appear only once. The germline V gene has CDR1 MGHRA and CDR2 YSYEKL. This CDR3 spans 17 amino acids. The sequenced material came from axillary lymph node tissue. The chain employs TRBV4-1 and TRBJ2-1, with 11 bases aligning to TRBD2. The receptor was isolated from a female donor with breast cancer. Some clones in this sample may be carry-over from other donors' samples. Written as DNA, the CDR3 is TGCGCCAGCAGCCAACCCCCGGGACTAGCGGAATACAATAAGCAGTTCTTC. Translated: CASSQPPGLAEYNKQFF.